This T cell receptor (beta chain) was identified in a study of shared clonotypes between healthy human individuals. For every subset, genomic DNA was evenly distributed across several immunoSEQ plates. Replicate PCRs were loaded with approximately 300 ng DNA from unsorted PBMC, 30,000 or so T cell genomes. Clones were read by immunoSEQ multiplex PCR, and TCRdb kept only the in-frame ones, dropping some. The sample has approximately 480,000 clones; over 60% are singletons. Healthy HIV-negative adults with no recent acute infections or vaccinations were recruited as donors. With unsorted samples, genomic DNA was obtained from 100 million or so PBMCs. Germline V gene lookup returns CDR1 SGDLS and CDR2 YYNGEE. J lost 2 bases, V lost 0 bases, and 11 bases had no gene match. CDR3 length: 18 amino acids.

The receptor comes from a woman between 40 and 55 years old in good health. Some clones in this sample may be carry-over from other donors' samples. This sequence joins TRBV9 and TRBJ2-1; 7 bases fit TRBD2. Sequencing was done on a sample of PBMCs. The CDR3 here is CASSVGPSSGNPYNEQFF. CDR3 DNA: TGTGCCAGCAGCGTAGGCCCAAGCAGCGGGAACCCCTACAATGAGCAGTTCTTC. Filled out from reference TRBV9 and TRBJ2-1, the complete variable domain reads DSGVTQTPKHLITATGQRVTLRCSPRSGDLSVYWYQQSLDQGLQFLIQYYNGEERAKGNILERFSAQQFPDLHSELNLSSLELGDSALYFCASSVGPSSGNPYNEQFFGPGTRLTVL.